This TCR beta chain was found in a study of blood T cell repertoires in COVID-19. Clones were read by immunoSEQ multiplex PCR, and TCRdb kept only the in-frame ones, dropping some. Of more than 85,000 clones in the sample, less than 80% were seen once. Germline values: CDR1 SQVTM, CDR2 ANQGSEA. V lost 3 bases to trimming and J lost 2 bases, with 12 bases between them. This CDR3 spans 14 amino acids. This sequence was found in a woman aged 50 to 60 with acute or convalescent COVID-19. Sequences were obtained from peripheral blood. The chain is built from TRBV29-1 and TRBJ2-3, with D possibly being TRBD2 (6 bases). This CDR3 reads CSVDGGTITDTQYF. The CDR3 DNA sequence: TGCAGCGTTGATGGGGGGACGATCACAGATACGCAGTATTTT.